A single sample gave rise to the 27 T cell receptor beta chains below, sequenced in a study of cytomegalovirus exposure and HLA in healthy donors. The table came from immunoSEQ multiplex PCR; TCRdb's copy has only in-frame clones and leaves some out. The data hold approximately 120,000 clones, with just under 95% observed a single time. What was sequenced was PBMCs. The receptors originated from a woman aged 18-29 years in good health and CMV-seronegative.

This clone was counted once. The chain couples TRBV5-1 to TRBJ2-1, with 11 positions matching TRBD1. The length of the CDR3 is 17 residues. Germline trimming cut 4 bases from V and 4 bases from J; bases unmatched to any gene: 10. Germline V gene lookup returns CDR1 SGHRS and CDR2 YFSETQ. The CDR3 DNA sequence: TGCGCCAGCAGCCTTGGGACAGGGGGACCGGCGTACAATGAGCAGTTCTTC. It encodes CASSLGTGGPAYNEQFF.

This CDR3 reads CASSHNPLRAGVQPQHF. DNA of the CDR3: TGCGCCAGCAGCCATAACCCGCTCCGGGCGGGCGTGCAGCCCCAGCATTTT. This rearrangement joins TRBV4-1 to TRBJ1-5; D is uncertain. Germline V gene data show CDR1 as MGHRA and CDR2 as YSYEKL. CDR3 length: 17 amino acids. V was pared by 3 bases and J by 7 bases, with 22 bases between.

The CDR3: CASSQGPGAGANVLTF. In nucleotides, the CDR3 is TGCGCCAGCAGCCAAGGGCCGGGGGCTGGGGCCAACGTCCTGACTTTC. The V gene is TRBV4-1, the J gene TRBJ2-6; D might be TRBD2 (6 bases). The V end lost 1 base, the J end lost 2 bases, and 9 bases lay between the germline ends. In germline, CDR1 is MGHRA, CDR2 YSYEKL. The CDR3 runs 16 residues.

V is TRBV4-1 and J is TRBJ1-3; D gene ambiguous. Germline-derived CDR1 and CDR2 are MGHRA and YSYEKL. This CDR3 has 15 residues. With 4 bases removed from V and 1 base from J, the gap between germline ends came to 11 bases. The chain's CDR3 is CASSPYFASGNTIYF. The CDR3 DNA follows: TGCGCCAGCAGCCCTTACTTTGCATCTGGAAACACCATATATTTT.

The chain employs TRBV27 and TRBJ1-6; TRBD1 aligns across 7 bases. This CDR3 has 16 amino acids. Germline V gives CDR1 MNHEY, CDR2 SMNVEV (reference sequence). V dropped 2 bases and J dropped 6; count of bases not matched to a gene: 7. Here the CDR3 reads CASSLPRQGVNSPLHF. The CDR3 DNA is TGTGCCAGCAGTTTACCTCGACAGGGAGTTAATTCACCCCTCCACTTT.

This clone is a singleton in its sample. The chain recombines TRBV2 with TRBJ2-1; a possible D gene is TRBD2 (5 bases). Trimming removed 5 bases from V and 7 bases from J, with 12 bases in between. This CDR3 region has 13 residues. The germline V gene encodes CDR1 SNHLY and CDR2 FYNNEI. CDR3 coding DNA: TGTGCCAGCAGTAAGCGGTTCGTGAATGAGCAGTTCTTC. This codes for CASSKRFVNEQFF.

In its sample, this clone was seen once. This chain connects TRBV15 to TRBJ2-1; the match to TRBD2 covers 10 bases. CDR3 length: 15 amino acids. CDR1 is LNHNV and CDR2 is YYDKDF in the germline V gene (reference sequence). V lost 6 bases, J lost 4 bases, and 6 bases stayed unmatched. CDR3 in amino acids: CATRESGREYNEQFF. The CDR3 DNA reads TGTGCCACCAGAGAAAGCGGGAGGGAGTACAATGAGCAGTTCTTC. Full variable domain (rest looked up from reference TRBV15 and TRBJ2-1): DAMVIQNPRYQVTQFGKPVTLSCSQTLNHNVMYWYQQKSSQAPKLLFHYYDKDFNNEADTPDNFQSRRPNTSFCFLDIRSPGLGDTAMYLCATRESGREYNEQFFGPGTRLTVL.

J is TRBJ1-4 and V is TRBV5-4; 7 bases match TRBD1. Germline V gene lookup returns CDR1 SGHNT and CDR2 YYREEE (reference sequence). The ends lost 4 bases at V and 5 bases at J; junction bases unmatched: 11. The length of the CDR3 is 16 residues. The CDR3 DNA reads TGTGCCAGCAGCACCAAACTAGGGGGCGCAAATGAAAAACTGTTTTTT. It encodes CASSTKLGGANEKLFF.

The chain carries TRBV6-5 and TRBJ2-3, with 8 positions matching TRBD2. Trimming at V came to 6 bases and at J to 4 bases, leaving 6 bases not matched to a gene. The germline gives CDR1 MNHEY, CDR2 SVGAGI. This CDR3 spans 14 amino acids. CDR3 residues: CASSPGGAPDTQYF. The CDR3 DNA sequence: TGTGCCAGCAGCCCGGGGGGGGCCCCAGATACGCAGTATTTT.

The chain uses TRBV6-6 and TRBJ2-7; 8 bases map to TRBD1. V shed 8 bases, J shed 3 bases, and the junction held 6 bases outside the gene matches. The CDR3 runs 13 residues. Germline CDR1 MNHNY, CDR2 SVGAGI (reference sequence). The CDR3 region is CASAVTGDYEQYF. In DNA, the CDR3 is TGTGCCAGCGCCGTGACAGGGGACTACGAGCAGTACTTC.

This chain joins TRBV2 and TRBJ1-1; TRBD1 aligns across 7 bases. CDR1 and CDR2 (germline): SNHLY, FYNNEI. Unmatched junction bases numbered 7, after V lost 2 bases and J lost 4 bases. CDR3 length: 15 amino acids. The CDR3 nucleotides are TGTGCCAGCAGTGAATATTATACAGGGGCCACTGAAGCTTTCTTT. Its translation: CASSEYYTGATEAFF.

The chain employs TRBV27 and TRBJ2-5; D unresolved. Between the trimmed V and J ends, which lost 3 bases and 0 bases, there was a span of 5 bases. This CDR3 spans 13 amino acids. Germline V CDR1 and CDR2: MNHEY, SMNVEV (reference sequence). Written as DNA, the CDR3 is TGTGCCAGCAGTTTCCAGAACCAAGAGACCCAGTACTTC. This gives the protein CASSFQNQETQYF.

The V call is TRBV7-3, the J call TRBJ1-1; tentatively, D is TRBD1 (6 bases). Trimming shortened V by 5 bases and J by 3 bases, and 13 bases separated the two germline ends. This CDR3 region has 14 residues. Germline V gene sequence: CDR1 SGHTA, CDR2 FQGTGA. As DNA, the CDR3 is TGTGCCAGCAGCCTACAGGGAGGGGACACTGAAGCTTTCTTT. Its protein product is CASSLQGGDTEAFF. The whole variable domain, remainder taken from reference TRBV7-3 and TRBJ1-1, is GAGVSQTPSNKVTEKGKYVELRCDPISGHTALYWYRQSLGQGPEFLIYFQGTGAADDSGLPNDRFFAVRPEGSVSTLKIQRTERGDSAVYLCASSLQGGDTEAFFGQGTRLTVV.

V gene TRBV19 combines with J gene TRBJ1-1; 8 nucleotides line up with TRBD1. The CDR3 contains 14 residues. V dropped 5 bases and J dropped 5; count of bases not matched to a gene: 7. Germline CDR1 and CDR2: LNHDA and SQIVND (reference sequence). CDR3 sequence reads: CASSLDRAVTEAFF. For the CDR3, the DNA is TGTGCCAGTAGTTTGGACAGGGCCGTGACTGAAGCTTTCTTT.

The gene calls are TRBV7-6 and TRBJ2-7; tentatively, D is TRBD1 (6 bases). Trimming removed 4 bases at V and 6 bases at J, with 19 bases between. Germline assignment: CDR1 SGHVS and CDR2 FNYEAQ. There are 15 residues in the CDR3. The CDR3: CASSSPIDRTGEQYF. The DNA for the CDR3 is TGTGCCAGCAGCTCACCCATCGACAGGACCGGCGAGCAGTACTTC.

The chain links TRBV19 to TRBJ1-2, with a tentative D call TRBD1 (6 bases). Looked up from germline, CDR1 is LNHDA and CDR2 is SQIVND (reference sequence). Trimming took off 6 bases at V and 5 bases at J, with 13 bases between the two ends. This CDR3 contains 13 residues. CDR3 residues: CASSSGTPYGYTF. The CDR3 nucleotides are TGTGCCAGTAGCAGCGGGACACCGTATGGCTACACCTTC.

The CDR3, as DNA: TGCGCCAGCAGCTTGGGCACTCCTTACGAGCAGTACTTC. Translated: CASSLGTPYEQYF. This chain uses TRBV5-1 with TRBJ2-7; D unresolved. V was shortened by 0 bases and J by 4 bases, with 8 bases between the two germline ends. Per the germline V gene, CDR1 is SGHRS and CDR2 is YFSETQ. CDR3 size: 13 residues.

This chain links TRBV2 with TRBJ2-3; TRBD2 matches 8 bases. This CDR3 contains 13 residues. The germline V gene encodes CDR1 SNHLY and CDR2 FYNNEI. With 11 bases clipped from V and 2 bases from J, the junction kept 6 bases outside the gene matches. CDR3 DNA sequence: TGTGCCGGGATAGCGGGAACCACAGATACGCAGTATTTT. Translated, it gives CAGIAGTTDTQYF.

The chain recombines TRBV28 with TRBJ1-6; 10 bases fit TRBD1. Germline V gives CDR1 MDHEN, CDR2 SYDVKM. The length of the CDR3 is 15 residues. Unmatched junction bases numbered 8, after V lost 2 bases and J lost 13 bases. CDR3 region: CASSLPGQGVTPLHF. The CDR3 bases are TGTGCCAGCAGTTTACCCGGACAGGGGGTTACCCCCCTCCACTTT.

This chain links TRBV7-8 with TRBJ2-7; a possible D gene is TRBD1 (5 bases). Germline lookup yields CDR1 SGHVS and CDR2 FQNEAQ. V lost 4 bases and J lost 2, with 15 bases in between. This CDR3 spans 15 amino acids. CDR3 sequence: CASSSDIRQTYEQYF. As DNA, the CDR3 is TGTGCCAGCAGCTCGGACATTCGCCAGACCTACGAGCAGTACTTC.

This clone appeared a single time. This chain connects TRBV6-1 to TRBJ1-4; D is undetermined. CDR3 length: 12 amino acids. Trimming stripped 8 bases from V and 7 bases from J, with 11 bases between. The germline V gene encodes CDR1 MNHNS and CDR2 SASEGT. CDR3 DNA sequence: TGTGCCAGCTGCTTTGTCGGTGAAAAACTGTTTTTT. As protein: CASCFVGEKLFF.

This chain uses TRBV25-1 with TRBJ2-5; TRBD2 matches 9 bases. V trimming: 4 bases; J trimming: 4 bases; junction bases outside the gene matches: 13. Per germline, CDR1 MGHDK and CDR2 SYGVNS. The CDR3 covers 17 residues. The CDR3 sequence is CASSGFERGDIRETQYF. The CDR3 nucleotides are TGTGCCAGCAGTGGGTTCGAGCGGGGGGACATCCGAGAGACCCAGTACTTC.

The J gene is TRBJ2-7, the V gene TRBV5-1, with a possible D match to TRBD2 (5 bases). This CDR3 contains 14 residues. With 1 base removed from V and 3 bases from J, the gap between germline ends came to 11 bases. The germline V gene has CDR1 SGHRS and CDR2 YFSETQ. The CDR3 DNA reads TGCGCCAGCAGCTTGATGCCCGGGGTCTACGAGCAGTACTTC. It yields the protein CASSLMPGVYEQYF.

The gene calls are TRBV5-4 and TRBJ1-2; 9 positions agree with TRBD1. The germline gives CDR1 SGHNT, CDR2 YYREEE (reference sequence). J was trimmed by 8 bases and V by 1 base; bases with no gene match: 12. The CDR3 sequence is 16 residues long. The CDR3 reads CASSLFVRDRDLGYTF. CDR3 nucleotide sequence: TGTGCCAGCAGCTTGTTTGTTCGGGACAGGGATCTGGGCTACACCTTC.

A word on this clone: The same CDR3 can be traced to other DNA sequences in this sample. The V gene is TRBV9, the J gene TRBJ2-3, with a tentative D call TRBD2 (5 bases). The CDR3 sequence is 11 residues long. Looked up from germline, CDR1 is SGDLS and CDR2 is YYNGEE. The germline V and J ends were trimmed by 4 bases and 5 bases, with 5 bases remaining between them. CDR3 bases: TGTGCCAGCAGCCGGGGAGATACGCAGTATTTT. Amino acid sequence: CASSRGDTQYF.

V is TRBV5-1 and J is TRBJ2-1; weak D call: TRBD2 (6 bases). Trimming pared 3 bases from V and 5 bases from J, leaving 15 bases between. Germline V CDR1 and CDR2: SGHRS, YFSETQ. CDR3 length: 15 amino acids. This CDR3 is CASSWKPGLNNEQFF. The CDR3 nucleotides are TGCGCCAGCAGCTGGAAACCGGGACTCAACAATGAGCAGTTCTTC. Drawing the rest from reference TRBV5-1 and TRBJ2-1, the complete variable domain is KAGVTQTPRYLIKTRGQQVTLSCSPISGHRSVSWYQQTPGQGLQFLFEYFSETQRNKGNFPGRFSGRQFSNSRSEMNVSTLELGDSALYLCASSWKPGLNNEQFFGPGTRLTVL.

The chain uses TRBV9 and TRBJ2-4; 8 nucleotides line up with TRBD1. The trim removed 4 bases at V and 12 bases at J, leaving 12 bases unmatched. In germline, CDR1 is SGDLS, CDR2 YYNGEE. CDR3 size: 14 residues. The CDR3 DNA is TGTGCCAGCAGCCCCCAGACAGGGGCCAGTGATCAGTACTTC. This translates into CASSPQTGASDQYF.